Below, 14 T cell receptor beta chains from the same sample are listed, as sequenced in a study of shared clonotypes between healthy human individuals. Libraries were prepared by immunoSEQ multiplex PCR; TCRdb keeps only in-frame clonotypes and omits some of them. The data contain roughly 1,000,000 clones, around 82% of them singletons. Sequencing was performed on memory CD4+ T cells from PBMCs. As for subset: CD45RA-negative fraction. These receptors came from a young man in good health. Some clones in this sample may be carry-over from other donors' samples.

In its sample, this clone was seen a few times. The CDR3 bases are TGTGCCATCAGGGGGGGGGACTCTGGAAACACCATATATTTT. This sequence encodes CAIRGGDSGNTIYF. This chain links TRBV10-3 with TRBJ1-3; tentatively, D is TRBD1 (5 bases). V was shortened by 6 bases and J by 0 bases, with 9 bases between the two germline ends. The CDR3 is 14 residues long. CDR1 and CDR2 from the germline V gene are ENHRY and SYGVKD.

The rearrangement links TRBV15 to TRBJ2-7; a weak D match, TRBD1 (5 bases). The CDR3 runs 14 residues. Germline V gene lookup returns CDR1 LNHNV and CDR2 YYDKDF (reference sequence). V dropped 0 bases and J dropped 4 bases, with 10 bases sitting between them. The CDR3 reads CATSRDRVVYEQYF. CDR3 coding DNA: TGTGCCACCAGCAGAGACAGGGTAGTGTACGAGCAGTACTTC.

The chain carries TRBV5-1 and TRBJ2-2; 10 bases are a match to TRBD2. There are 17 residues in the CDR3. The V gene's germline CDR1 is SGHRS and CDR2 YFSETQ. The trim removed 4 bases at V and 0 bases at J, leaving 6 bases unmatched. The CDR3, as DNA: TGCGCCAGCAGCCTGACTAGCGGGCCCGCGAACACCGGGGAGCTGTTTTTT. It codes for CASSLTSGPANTGELFF. Complete variable domain (other parts from reference TRBV5-1 and TRBJ2-2): KAGVTQTPRYLIKTRGQQVTLSCSPISGHRSVSWYQQTPGQGLQFLFEYFSETQRNKGNFPGRFSGRQFSNSRSEMNVSTLELGDSALYLCASSLTSGPANTGELFFGEGSRLTVL.

The chain recombines TRBV2 with TRBJ1-4, with TRBD1 matching over 10 bases. With V trimmed by 8 bases and J by 7 bases, 4 bases remained unmatched. Germline CDR1 reads SNHLY; CDR2 reads FYNNEI. CDR3 length: 13 amino acids. The CDR3 is CASYRDRGEKLFF. CDR3 nucleotides: TGTGCCAGCTACCGGGACAGGGGTGAAAAACTGTTTTTT.

The chain joins TRBV4-1 to TRBJ2-5; 8 nucleotides line up with TRBD2. J was trimmed by 7 bases and V by 1 base; bases with no gene match: 14. Germline V gives CDR1 MGHRA, CDR2 YSYEKL. This CDR3 spans 17 amino acids. Here the CDR3 DNA reads TGCGCCAGCAGCCAAGCTCTAAGCGGGGGCTACTTCACGACCCAGTACTTC. Translating it yields CASSQALSGGYFTTQYF.

The chain recombines TRBV4-1 with TRBJ2-2; 12 nucleotides align to TRBD2. The V segment lost 2 bases and the J segment 8 bases; nucleotides outside the gene matches: 3. Germline-derived CDR1 and CDR2 are MGHRA and YSYEKL. The CDR3 covers 15 residues. The CDR3 nucleotides are TGCGCCAGCAGCCAAAGGACTAGCGGGACGGGGGAGCTGTTTTTT. Its protein is CASSQRTSGTGELFF.

This clone came up a few times. V gene TRBV11-2 combines with J gene TRBJ2-3, with 8 bases fitting TRBD2. Trimming removed 4 bases from V and 5 bases from J; junction bases left unmatched: 11. This CDR3 has 16 residues. CDR1 and CDR2 from the germline V gene are SGHAT and FQNNGV. The CDR3 region is CASSSRRAAGEDTQYF. CDR3 bases: TGTGCCAGCAGCTCAAGGAGGGCAGCGGGAGAAGATACGCAGTATTTT.

This clone has only a few counts. This rearrangement joins TRBV5-8 to TRBJ2-3; D call uncertain. V gave up 0 bases and J gave up 7 bases, with 6 bases separating them. The CDR3 runs 12 residues. Germline-derived CDR1 and CDR2 are SGHTS and YDEGEE. The CDR3 sequence: CASSLGANTQYF. The CDR3 nucleotides are TGTGCCAGCAGCTTGGGAGCAAATACGCAGTATTTT.

This clone showed up just a few times. In the same sample, other DNA sequences code for this CDR3. The rearrangement uses TRBV28 and TRBJ1-4; TRBD1 might be the D (5 bases). Looked up from germline, CDR1 is MDHEN and CDR2 is SYDVKM. CDR3 size: 15 residues. The ends were cut back, 4 bases at V and 0 bases at J, with 9 bases in the middle. The CDR3 sequence is CASSSQGATNEKLFF. DNA of the CDR3: TGTGCCAGCAGTTCCCAAGGGGCAACTAATGAAAAACTGTTTTTT.

The chain employs TRBV29-1 and TRBJ2-7, with a possible D match to TRBD2 (6 bases). This CDR3 comprises 13 residues. Germline V gene data show CDR1 as SQVTM and CDR2 as ANQGSEA. Deletions cut 4 bases from V and 4 bases from J, with 14 bases between. CDR3 amino acids: CSVGRGRKYEQYF. The CDR3, as DNA: TGCAGCGTTGGGAGGGGAAGGAAATACGAGCAGTACTTC.

V usage is TRBV6-1 and J usage is TRBJ1-1, with D possibly matching TRBD1 (6 bases). Germline values: CDR1 MNHNS, CDR2 SASEGT. CDR3 length: 15 amino acids. V was shortened by 2 bases and J by 7 bases, with 17 bases between the two germline ends. The CDR3 sequence: CASSERSGGPFEAFF. CDR3 sequence (DNA): TGTGCCAGCAGTGAAAGGTCGGGGGGCCCGTTTGAAGCTTTCTTT.

The genes are TRBV19 and TRBJ2-7; D is ambiguous. The CDR3 contains 13 residues. Germline V lookup: CDR1 LNHDA, CDR2 SQIVND (reference sequence). The V end was cut by 5 bases, the J end by 0 bases, with 8 bases between. CDR3 region: CASSGKSSYEQYF. The CDR3 DNA reads TGTGCCAGTAGTGGTAAGAGCTCCTACGAGCAGTACTTC.

The chain recombines TRBV29-1 with TRBJ2-1, with D perhaps being TRBD1 or TRBD2 (5 bases each). This CDR3 spans 13 amino acids. Between the trimmed V and J ends, which lost 8 bases and 3 bases, there was a span of 14 bases. Germline V gives CDR1 SQVTM, CDR2 ANQGSEA. Written as DNA, the CDR3 is TGCAGCATGGACCGGGACGGCTACAATGAGCAGTTCTTC. It is translated as CSMDRDGYNEQFF.

J is TRBJ2-5 and V is TRBV9; D unresolved. Germline CDR1 reads SGDLS; CDR2 reads YYNGEE. Trimming left V 0 bases short and J 0 bases short, with 15 bases between. This CDR3 is 17 amino acids long. The CDR3, as DNA: TGTGCCAGCAGCGTAGAAGGTTGGGGTGAGGACCAAGAGACCCAGTACTTC. Protein product: CASSVEGWGEDQETQYF. The variable domain in full, completed from reference TRBV9 and TRBJ2-5, reads DSGVTQTPKHLITATGQRVTLRCSPRSGDLSVYWYQQSLDQGLQFLIQYYNGEERAKGNILERFSAQQFPDLHSELNLSSLELGDSALYFCASSVEGWGEDQETQYFGPGTRLLVL.